The entry that follows covers one T cell receptor beta chain sequence. Libraries were prepared by immunoSEQ multiplex PCR; TCRdb keeps only in-frame clonotypes and omits some of them. The data contain tens of thousands of clones, over 80% of them singletons. This entry comes from a study of OX40 agonist ivuxolimab in advanced cancers. Germline-derived CDR1 and CDR2 are SGDLS and YYNGEE. The CDR3 is 13 amino acids. Between the trimmed V and J ends, which lost 0 bases and 5 bases, there was a span of 8 bases. The material was CD4+ or CD8+ T cells sorted from blood, obtained in a trial of the OX40 agonist ivuxolimab. The TCR was taken from an adult with an advanced solid tumor such as melanoma, head and neck, liver or kidney cancer. The chain employs TRBV9 and TRBJ1-1; D remains unclear. The CDR3 DNA sequence: TGTGCCAGCAGCGTAGGGGGTTTAACTGAAGCTTTCTTT. This gives the protein CASSVGGLTEAFF. Drawing the rest from reference TRBV9 and TRBJ1-1, the complete variable domain is DSGVTQTPKHLITATGQRVTLRCSPRSGDLSVYWYQQSLDQGLQFLIQYYNGEERAKGNILERFSAQQFPDLHSELNLSSLELGDSALYFCASSVGGLTEAFFGQGTRLTVV.